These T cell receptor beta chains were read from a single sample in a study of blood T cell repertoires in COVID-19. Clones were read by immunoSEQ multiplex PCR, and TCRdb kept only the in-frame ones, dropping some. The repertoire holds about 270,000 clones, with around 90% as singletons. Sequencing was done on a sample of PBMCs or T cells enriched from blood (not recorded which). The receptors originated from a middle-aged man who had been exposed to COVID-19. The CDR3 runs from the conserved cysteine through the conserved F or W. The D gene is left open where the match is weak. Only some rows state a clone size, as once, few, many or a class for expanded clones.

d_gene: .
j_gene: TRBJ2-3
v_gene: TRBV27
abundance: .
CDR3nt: TGTGCCAGCAGTGCCCTCTATGAGGATACGCAGTATTTT
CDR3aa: CASSALYEDTQYF

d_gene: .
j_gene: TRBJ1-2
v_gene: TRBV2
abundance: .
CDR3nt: TGTGCCAGCAGTGAAGCTCGGCAGGCGACGAGCTATGGCTACACCTTC
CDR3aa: CASSEARQATSYGYTF

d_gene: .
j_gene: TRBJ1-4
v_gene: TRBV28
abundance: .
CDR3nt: TGTGCCAGCAGTTTTTCATCTCCCGCGGGGTGGACTAATGAAAAACTGTTTTTT
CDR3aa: CASSFSSPAGWTNEKLFF

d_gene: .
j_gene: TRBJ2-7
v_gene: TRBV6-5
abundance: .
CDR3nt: TGTGCCAGCAGTTACGGTAGCGTCGAGCAGTACTTC
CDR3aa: CASSYGSVEQYF

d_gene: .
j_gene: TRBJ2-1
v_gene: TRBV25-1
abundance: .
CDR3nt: TGTGCCAGCAGTGAGAGCAACAGGTACAATGAGCAGTTCTTC
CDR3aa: CASSESNRYNEQFF

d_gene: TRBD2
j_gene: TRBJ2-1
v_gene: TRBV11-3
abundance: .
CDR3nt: TGTGCCAGCAGCTTAGGATCCAGCGGGAGGATCAATGAGCAGTTCTTC
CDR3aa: CASSLGSSGRINEQFF

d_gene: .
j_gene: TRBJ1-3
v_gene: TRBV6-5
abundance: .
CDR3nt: TGTGCCACCCGGACAGCGTTCTCTGGAAACACCATATATTTT
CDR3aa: CATRTAFSGNTIYF

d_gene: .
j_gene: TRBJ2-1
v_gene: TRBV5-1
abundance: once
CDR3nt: TGCGCCAGCAGCTTGGATGGACTACTTTACAATGAGCAGTTCTTC
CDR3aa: CASSLDGLLYNEQFF

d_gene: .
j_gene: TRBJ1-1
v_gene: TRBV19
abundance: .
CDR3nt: TGTGCCAGTACAACCCAGGAGGGCGGTCTGAACACTGAAGCTTTCTTT
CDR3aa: CASTTQEGGLNTEAFF

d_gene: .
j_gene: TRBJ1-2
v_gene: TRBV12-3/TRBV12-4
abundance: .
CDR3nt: TGTGCCAGCACGCTAAACGGAGGGTATGGCTACACCTTC
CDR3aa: CASTLNGGYGYTF

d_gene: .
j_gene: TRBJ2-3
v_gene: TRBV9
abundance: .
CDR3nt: TGTGCCAGCAGCGTAGGCGATTTGAGGGGCACAGATACGCAGTATTTT
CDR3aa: CASSVGDLRGTDTQYF

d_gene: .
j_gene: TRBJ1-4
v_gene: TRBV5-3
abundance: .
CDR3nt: TGTGCCAGAAGCTTGGCCCGCGTGGAAAAACTGTTTTTT
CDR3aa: CARSLARVEKLFF

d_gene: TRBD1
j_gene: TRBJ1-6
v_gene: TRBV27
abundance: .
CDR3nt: TGTGCCAGCAGTTTTAGGACAGGGATAACACCCCTCCACTTT
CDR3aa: CASSFRTGITPLHF

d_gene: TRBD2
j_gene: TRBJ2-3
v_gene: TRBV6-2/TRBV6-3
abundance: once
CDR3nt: TGTGCCAGCAGTGACGGGACTAGCCTTACAGATACGCAGTATTTT
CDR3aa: CASSDGTSLTDTQYF

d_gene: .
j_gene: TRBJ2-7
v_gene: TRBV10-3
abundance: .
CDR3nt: TGTGCCATCAGTGAGTCGGCGGGTCAGACGAAAGAGCAGTACTTC
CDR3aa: CAISESAGQTKEQYF

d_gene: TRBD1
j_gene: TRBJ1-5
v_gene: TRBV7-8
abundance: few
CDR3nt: TGTGCCAGCAGCTTTCGTCCGGGACAGGGGACAGGTCAGCCCCAGCATTTT
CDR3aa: CASSFRPGQGTGQPQHF

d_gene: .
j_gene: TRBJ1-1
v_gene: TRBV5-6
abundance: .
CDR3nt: TGTGCCAGCAGCACCCGAGAAGGGGGGGACACTGAAGCTTTCTTT
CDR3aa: CASSTREGGDTEAFF

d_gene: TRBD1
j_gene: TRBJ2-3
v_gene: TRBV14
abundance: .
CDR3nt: TGTGCCAGCAGCCAAGCGACAGGGCGAGATACGCAGTATTTT
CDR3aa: CASSQATGRDTQYF

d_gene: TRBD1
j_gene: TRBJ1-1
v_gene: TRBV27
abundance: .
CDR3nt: TGTGCCAGCAGTTTCGGACAGGGGGCGACTGAAGCTTTCTTT
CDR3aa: CASSFGQGATEAFF

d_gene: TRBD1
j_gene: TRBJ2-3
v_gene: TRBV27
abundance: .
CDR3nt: TGTGCCAGCAGTTTGGCAGGGGGCAGAGCTTCATACCACACAGATACGCAGTATTTT
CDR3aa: CASSLAGGRASYHTDTQYF

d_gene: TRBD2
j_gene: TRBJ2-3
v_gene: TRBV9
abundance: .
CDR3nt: TGTGCCAGCAGCCGTGGGGCTAGCGGGCGCGGAGATACGCAGTATTTT
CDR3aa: CASSRGASGRGDTQYF

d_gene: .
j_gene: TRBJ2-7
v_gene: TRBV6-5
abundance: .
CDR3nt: TGTGCCAGCAGCCTAGGACAGAACTACGAGCAGTACTTC
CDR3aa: CASSLGQNYEQYF

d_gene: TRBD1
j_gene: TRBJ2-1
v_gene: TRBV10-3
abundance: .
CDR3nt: TGTGCCATTCTTGATCCGGGACAGGGGGCCTACAATGAGCAGTTCTTC
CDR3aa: CAILDPGQGAYNEQFF

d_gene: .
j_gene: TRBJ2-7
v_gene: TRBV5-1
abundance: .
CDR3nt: TGCGCCAGCAGCCCCGCCGGGTCCCCGGGCGAGCAGTACTTC
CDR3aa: CASSPAGSPGEQYF

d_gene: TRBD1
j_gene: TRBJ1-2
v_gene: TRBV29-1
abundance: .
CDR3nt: TGCAGCGCCGGTACAGGGGGCGATGGCTACACCTTC
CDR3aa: CSAGTGGDGYTF

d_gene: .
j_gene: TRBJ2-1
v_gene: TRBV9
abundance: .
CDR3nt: TGTGCCAGCAGCGTAGTTCAGGGGTTTTACAATGAGCAGTTCTTC
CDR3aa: CASSVVQGFYNEQFF

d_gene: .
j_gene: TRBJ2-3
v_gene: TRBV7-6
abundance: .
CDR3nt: TGTGCCAGCAGCTTAACGGGATCTAGCACAGATACGCAGTATTTT
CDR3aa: CASSLTGSSTDTQYF

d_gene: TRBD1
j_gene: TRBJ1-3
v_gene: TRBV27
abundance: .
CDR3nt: TGTGCCAGCAGTAGAATCGGGACAGTCTCTGGAAACACCATATATTTT
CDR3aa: CASSRIGTVSGNTIYF

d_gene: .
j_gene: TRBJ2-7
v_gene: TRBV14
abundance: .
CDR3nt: TGTGCCAGCAGCGCCCCCGAGCAGCGCTACGAGCAGTACTTC
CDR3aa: CASSAPEQRYEQYF

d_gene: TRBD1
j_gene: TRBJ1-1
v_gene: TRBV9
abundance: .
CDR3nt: TGTGCCAGCAGCGGCAGACAGGGAGGAAACACTGAAGCTTTCTTT
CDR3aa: CASSGRQGGNTEAFF

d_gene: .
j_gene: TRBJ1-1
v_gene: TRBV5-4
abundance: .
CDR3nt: TGTGCCAGCAGCCAAAATCGGCGGAGTTACATGAACACTGAAGCTTTCTTT
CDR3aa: CASSQNRRSYMNTEAFF

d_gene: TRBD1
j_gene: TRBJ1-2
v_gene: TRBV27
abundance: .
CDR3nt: TGTGCCAGCAGAGAACAGGGGGCGTGGTATGGCTACACCTTC
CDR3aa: CASREQGAWYGYTF

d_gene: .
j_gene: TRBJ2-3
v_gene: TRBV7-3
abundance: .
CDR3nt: TGTGCCAGCAGCCCCTCTAGCGGCACAGATACGCAGTATTTT
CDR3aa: CASSPSSGTDTQYF

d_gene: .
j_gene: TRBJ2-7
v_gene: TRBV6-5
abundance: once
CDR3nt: TGTGCCAGCACCCTTTATCCCCACGAGCAGTACTTC
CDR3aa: CASTLYPHEQYF

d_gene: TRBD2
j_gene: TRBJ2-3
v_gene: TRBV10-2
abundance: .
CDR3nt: TGCGCCAGCACCACTAGCGGGGGGATGGATACGCAGTATTTT
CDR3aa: CASTTSGGMDTQYF

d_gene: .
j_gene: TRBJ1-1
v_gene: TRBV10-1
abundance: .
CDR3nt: TGCGCCAGCAGAGTAAGGGGGAACACTGAAGCTTTCTTT
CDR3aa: CASRVRGNTEAFF

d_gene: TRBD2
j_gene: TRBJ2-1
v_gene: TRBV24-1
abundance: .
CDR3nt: TGTGCCACCAGTGACGCCGGGACTAGCGGATTCTACAATGAGCAGTTCTTC
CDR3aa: CATSDAGTSGFYNEQFF

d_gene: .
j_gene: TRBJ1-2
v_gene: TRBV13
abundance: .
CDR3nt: TGTGCCAGCAGCTTAGGGGGGGACTGGCGCTACACCTTC
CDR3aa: CASSLGGDWRYTF

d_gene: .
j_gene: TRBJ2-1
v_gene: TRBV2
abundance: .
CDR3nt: TGTGCCAGCCGGGTACAGGACCCCTACAATGAGCAGTTCTTC
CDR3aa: CASRVQDPYNEQFF

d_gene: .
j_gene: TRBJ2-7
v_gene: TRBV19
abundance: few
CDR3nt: TGTGCCAGTTCCTCTTCGGGATTCAGCTCCTACGAGCAGTACTTC
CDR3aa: CASSSSGFSSYEQYF

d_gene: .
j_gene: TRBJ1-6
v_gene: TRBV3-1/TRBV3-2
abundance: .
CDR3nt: TGTGCCAGCAGCCAGACGGACAGTTATTCACCCCTCCACTTT
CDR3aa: CASSQTDSYSPLHF

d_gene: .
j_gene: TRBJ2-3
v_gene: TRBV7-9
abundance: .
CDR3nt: TGTGCCAGCAGCAGAACCGGGTTCACAGATACGCAGTATTTT
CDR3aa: CASSRTGFTDTQYF